The 15 T cell receptor beta chains below were found in one sample sequenced in a study of blood T cell repertoires in COVID-19. Some clones are missing from TCRdb's copy, which holds only in-frame ones; the method was immunoSEQ multiplex PCR. The sample yields fewer than 80,000 clones, 87% seen once. The sequenced material came from peripheral blood. All receptors come from a man in his thirties or forties with acute or convalescent COVID-19.

The J gene is TRBJ1-4, the V gene TRBV5-1; 7 nucleotides match TRBD1. V shed 4 bases, J shed 5 bases, and the junction held 5 bases outside the gene matches. Germline-derived CDR1 and CDR2 are SGHRS and YFSETQ. The CDR3 covers 14 residues. CDR3 coding DNA: TGCGCCAGCAGCGCGGGACAGCTCAATGAAAAACTGTTTTTT. Encoded protein: CASSAGQLNEKLFF.

The rearrangement links TRBV11-2 to TRBJ2-7; D is unclear. Looked up from germline, CDR1 is SGHAT and CDR2 is FQNNGV. V was trimmed by 1 base and J by 6 bases, leaving 4 bases between them. The CDR3 totals 11 residues. The CDR3 bases are TGTGCCAGCAGCTTAGCAGGCGAGCAGTACTTC. Translated: CASSLAGEQYF.

The V and J genes are TRBV28 and TRBJ2-7, with TRBD1 identical over 7 bases. Germline CDR1 MDHEN, CDR2 SYDVKM. The CDR3 extends over 14 amino acids. V was pared by 6 bases and J by 0 bases, with 5 bases of the junction left unmatched. CDR3 protein: CASRRTGDSYEQYF. CDR3 nucleotides: TGTGCCAGCAGGAGGACAGGAGACTCCTACGAGCAGTACTTC.

V usage is TRBV27 and J usage is TRBJ2-1; D is ambiguous. CDR1 is MNHEY and CDR2 is SMNVEV in the germline V gene (reference sequence). V lost 0 bases and J lost 6, with 6 bases in between. The CDR3 is made up of 13 amino acids. The CDR3 DNA reads as TGTGCCAGCAGTTTATCTTCCGTCAATGAGCAGTTCTTC. This sequence encodes CASSLSSVNEQFF.

This chain uses TRBV16 with TRBJ1-4; D might be TRBD1 (5 bases). The CDR3 runs 15 residues. V lost 4 bases and J 8 bases, leaving 17 bases between the germline ends. The germline CDR1 and CDR2 sequences are KGHSY and FQNENV. CDR3: CASSPGWDSSEKLFF. CDR3 bases: TGTGCCAGCAGCCCGGGCTGGGACTCTAGCGAAAAACTGTTTTTT.

The J gene is TRBJ1-5, the V gene TRBV10-3, with D tentatively TRBD1 (6 bases). V was pared by 10 bases and J by 0 bases, with 16 bases between. This CDR3 comprises 15 residues. Germline V gene sequence: CDR1 ENHRY, CDR2 SYGVKD. The CDR3 reads CATRAGTNSNQPQHF. The DNA for the CDR3 is TGTGCCACGAGGGCAGGGACAAATAGCAATCAGCCCCAGCATTTT.

A single count supports this clone. The chain combines TRBV4-1 with TRBJ2-2; 7 positions match TRBD2. Germline CDR1 is MGHRA and CDR2 is YSYEKL. The CDR3 sequence is 17 residues long. V dropped 5 bases and J dropped 5; count of bases not matched to a gene: 14. The CDR3 nucleotides are TGCGCCAGCAGCGTCGGCGGGAGAGGTGTTTGGACCGGGGAGCTGTTTTTT. It specifies CASSVGGRGVWTGELFF.

J is TRBJ2-3 and V is TRBV28, with unresolved D. Germline CDR1 reads MDHEN; CDR2 reads SYDVKM. This CDR3 has 16 amino acids. V lost 3 bases and J lost 1, with 14 bases in between. CDR3 sequence: CASSFLTPSGTDTQYF. In DNA form, the CDR3 reads TGTGCCAGCAGTTTTCTGACTCCGAGCGGCACAGATACGCAGTATTTT. The entire variable domain, with the rest obtained from reference TRBV28 and TRBJ2-3, is as follows: DVKVTQSSRYLVKRTGEKVFLECVQDMDHENMFWYRQDPGLGLRLIYFSYDVKMKEKGDIPEGYSVSREKKERFSLILESASTNQTSMYLCASSFLTPSGTDTQYFGPGTRLTVL.

V gene TRBV6-5 combines with J gene TRBJ2-7, with 8 bases fitting TRBD2. The germline V gene has CDR1 MNHEY and CDR2 SVGAGI. With V trimmed by 6 bases and J by 8 bases, 3 bases remained unmatched. The CDR3 has 11 amino acids. The CDR3, as DNA: TGTGCCAGCAGACTAGCGGATCAGCAGTACTTC. Protein product: CASRLADQQYF.

The count of this clone is one. The chain couples TRBV30 to TRBJ1-4; TRBD1 might be the D (5 bases). Trimming cost V 8 bases and J 8 bases, with 21 bases left between them. CDR1 and CDR2 from the germline V gene are GTSNPN and SVGIG (reference sequence). The CDR3 consists of 14 residues. CDR3 sequence: CAHHSGRVFEKLFF. DNA of the CDR3: TGTGCCCATCATAGCGGCAGGGTTTTCGAAAAACTGTTTTTT. The whole variable domain, remainder taken from reference TRBV30 and TRBJ1-4, is SQTIHQWPATLVQPVGSPLSLECTVEGTSNPNLYWYRQAAGRGLQLLFYSVGIGQISSEVPQNLSASRPQDRQFILSSKKLLLSDSGFYLCAHHSGRVFEKLFFGSGTQLSVL.

This clone is medium-sized (0.01 to 0.1%) in the sample. This CDR3 is CASSQIQGSEQYF. The CDR3 bases are TGCGCCAGCAGCCAGATACAGGGTAGCGAGCAGTACTTC. The chain combines TRBV4-3 with TRBJ2-7, with D possibly being TRBD1 (6 bases). The V and J ends lost 3 bases and 6 bases respectively, with 12 bases between them. From germline, CDR1 is LGHNA and CDR2 YSLEER. The CDR3 is 13 amino acids.

The chain uses TRBV5-4 and TRBJ1-2; D gene unclear. V lost 5 bases and J 2 bases, leaving 7 bases between the germline ends. Germline values: CDR1 SGHNT, CDR2 YYREEE (reference sequence). The CDR3 sequence is 12 residues long. The CDR3 here is CASRSLNYGYTF. The DNA of the CDR3 is TGTGCCAGCAGGAGCTTGAACTATGGCTACACCTTC.

The J gene is TRBJ2-3, the V gene TRBV15; no clear D gene. V was cut by 5 bases and J by 4 bases, with 13 bases left in between. This CDR3 comprises 14 residues. Per the germline V gene, CDR1 is LNHNV and CDR2 is YYDKDF (reference sequence). The CDR3 bases are TGTGCCACCAGCTCCCAGACACAAGCAGATACGCAGTATTTT. Its translation is CATSSQTQADTQYF.

The V gene is TRBV5-1, the J gene TRBJ2-2; 9 bases are a match to TRBD2. Trimming removed 2 bases from V and 4 bases from J; junction bases left unmatched: 6. Germline V CDR1 and CDR2: SGHRS, YFSETQ. CDR3 size: 16 residues. The CDR3 reads CASSFIAGALTGELFF. DNA for the CDR3: TGCGCCAGCAGCTTTATAGCGGGGGCTCTCACCGGGGAGCTGTTTTTT.

V is TRBV5-8 and J is TRBJ2-2, with 7 bases lining up with TRBD1. The J segment lost 0 bases and the V segment lost 3 bases, leaving 5 bases of the junction unmatched. The CDR3 spans 16 residues. The germline V gene encodes CDR1 SGHTS and CDR2 YDEGEE. The CDR3 spells CASSYRGNTNTGELFF. The CDR3, as DNA: TGTGCCAGCAGCTACAGGGGCAATACGAACACCGGGGAGCTGTTTTTT.